A single T cell receptor (beta chain) is shown here with its context. The antigen is unknown. This sample stems from a study of a mutant IDH1 vaccine in newly diagnosed glioma. Study context: Participants attended visit V12, the safety follow-up, at week 35, and then attended visit V13 at week 47.

The CDR3 is made up of 16 amino acids. Germline-derived CDR1 and CDR2 are SEHNR and FQNEAQ (reference sequence). V was clipped by 5 bases and J by 1 base; unmatched bases: 10. The time point: week 35, safety follow-up. With topical imiquimod, each dose of the vaccine consisted of 300 ug of mutant IDH1 20-mer peptide. Assay used: immunoSEQ multiplex PCR; TCRdb lists only in-frame clones, some missing. Of 45,000 to 55,000 clones in the sample, 65% to 85% are singletons; the top ten hold approximately 6.3%. The study's findings and limits: Vaccine-induced immune responses were detected in approximately 93% of patients.

Sequencing was performed on PBMCs, taken from a glioma patient whose treatment included an IDH1 peptide vaccine. V is TRBV7-9 and J is TRBJ1-1; 7 bases agree with TRBD1. The TCR sequence derives from a man aged 35-49 years with glioma. The CDR3: CASSPLLQGTNTEAFF. CDR3 bases: TGTGCCAGCAGCCCCCTTCTACAGGGGACGAACACTGAAGCTTTCTTT.